This TCR beta chain originates from a study of T cells in Graves' hyperthyroidism and ophthalmopathy. Study results and caveats: Ophthalmopathy could be told apart from stable hyperthyroidism with a 13 V-J model. Ophthalmopathy, which appeared later, was predicted by the model a median around 6.9 months before onset. Blood also showed most of the thyroid clonotypes that were expanded above 0.001.

The CDR3 is 13 amino acids. The V gene's germline CDR1 is DFQATT and CDR2 SNEGSKA (reference sequence). V lost 6 bases to trimming and J lost 1 base; unmatched junction nucleotides: 4. Amplification targeted TCR beta CDR3 regions from RNA transcripts. The HTBI primer set was used in a first-round RT-PCR of the TCR CDR3. Using its own MiXCR run on the multiplex PCR reads, TCRdb lists one record per CDR3 protein. The table includes 410,000 or so distinct CDR3 sequences, roughly 14% detected once. In its sample, this clonotype was seen many times. The antigen remains unidentified. What was sequenced was blood. This clonotype was obtained from a man younger than 35 with Graves' ophthalmopathy. This sequence joins TRBV20-1 and TRBJ1-1; 8 bases line up with TRBD1. DNA for the CDR3: TGCAGTGCAGGACAGGGCTCGAACACTGAAGCTTTCTTT. Protein: CSAGQGSNTEAFF.